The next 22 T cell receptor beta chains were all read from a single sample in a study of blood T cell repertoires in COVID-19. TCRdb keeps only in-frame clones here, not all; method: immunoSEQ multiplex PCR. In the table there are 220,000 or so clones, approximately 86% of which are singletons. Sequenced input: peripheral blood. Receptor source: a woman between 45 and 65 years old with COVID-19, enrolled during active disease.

In DNA form, the CDR3 reads TGTGCCAGCAGCTTGGTCCTAGCGGGGGGGCATAGCACAGATACGCAGTATTTT. Translation: CASSLVLAGGHSTDTQYF. V gene TRBV5-6 combines with J gene TRBJ2-3; 12 bases align to TRBD2. Trimming cost V 0 bases and J 0 bases; bases outside gene matches: 5. The CDR3 is 18 amino acids. Germline V gene lookup returns CDR1 SGHDT and CDR2 YYEEEE.

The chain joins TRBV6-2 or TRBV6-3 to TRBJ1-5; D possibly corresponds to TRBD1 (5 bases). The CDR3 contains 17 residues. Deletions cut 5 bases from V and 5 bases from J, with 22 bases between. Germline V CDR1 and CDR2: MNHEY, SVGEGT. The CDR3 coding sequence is TGTGCCAGCAGTCCCCGAATTGGGAGGGTGGGGGATCAGCCCCAGCATTTT. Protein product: CASSPRIGRVGDQPQHF.

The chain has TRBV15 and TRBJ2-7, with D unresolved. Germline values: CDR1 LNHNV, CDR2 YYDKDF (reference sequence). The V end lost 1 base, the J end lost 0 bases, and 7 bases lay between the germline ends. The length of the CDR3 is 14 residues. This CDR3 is CATSRVDNSYEQYF. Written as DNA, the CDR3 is TGTGCCACCAGCAGAGTTGACAACTCCTACGAGCAGTACTTC.

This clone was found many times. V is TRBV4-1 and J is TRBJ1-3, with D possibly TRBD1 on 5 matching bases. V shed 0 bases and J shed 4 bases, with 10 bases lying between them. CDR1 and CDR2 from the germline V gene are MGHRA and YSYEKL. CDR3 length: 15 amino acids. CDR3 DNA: TGCGCCAGCAGCCAAGATGACAGAATAGGAAACACCATATATTTT. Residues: CASSQDDRIGNTIYF.

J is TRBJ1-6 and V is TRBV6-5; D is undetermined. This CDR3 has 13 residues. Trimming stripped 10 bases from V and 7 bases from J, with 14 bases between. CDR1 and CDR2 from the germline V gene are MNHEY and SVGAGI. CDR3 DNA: TGTGCCACCCAGGTAGTTGTGAATTCACCCCTCCACTTT. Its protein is CATQVVVNSPLHF.

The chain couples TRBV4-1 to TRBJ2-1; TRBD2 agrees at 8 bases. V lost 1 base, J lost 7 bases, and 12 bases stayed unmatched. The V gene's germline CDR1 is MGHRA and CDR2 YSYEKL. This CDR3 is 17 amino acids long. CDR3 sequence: CASSQGIAGIRTNEQFF. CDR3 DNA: TGCGCCAGCAGCCAAGGGATAGCGGGGATCCGTACAAATGAGCAGTTCTTC.

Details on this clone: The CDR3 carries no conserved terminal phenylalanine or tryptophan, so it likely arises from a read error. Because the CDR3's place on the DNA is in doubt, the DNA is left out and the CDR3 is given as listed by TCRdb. The CDR3 sequence: CASSTERGARQC. The chain carries TRBV27 and TRBJ2-7; the DNA was not compared with TRBD2, the D call given in the table. CDR1 is MNHEY and CDR2 is SMNVEV in the germline V gene (reference sequence). The CDR3 numbers 12 amino acids, ends counted.

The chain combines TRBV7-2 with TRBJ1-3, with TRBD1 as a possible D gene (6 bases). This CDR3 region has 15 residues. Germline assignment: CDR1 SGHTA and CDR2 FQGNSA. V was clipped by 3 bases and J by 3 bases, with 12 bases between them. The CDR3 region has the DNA TGTGCCAGCAGCTTCAGTTGGACAGTTGGAAACACCATATATTTT. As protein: CASSFSWTVGNTIYF.

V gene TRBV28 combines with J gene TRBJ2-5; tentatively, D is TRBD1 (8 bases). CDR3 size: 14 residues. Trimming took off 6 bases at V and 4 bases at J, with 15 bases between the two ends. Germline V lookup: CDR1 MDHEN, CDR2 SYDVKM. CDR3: CASSRGGTGETQYF. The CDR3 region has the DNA TGTGCCAGCAGCAGGGGGGGGACAGGAGAGACCCAGTACTTC.

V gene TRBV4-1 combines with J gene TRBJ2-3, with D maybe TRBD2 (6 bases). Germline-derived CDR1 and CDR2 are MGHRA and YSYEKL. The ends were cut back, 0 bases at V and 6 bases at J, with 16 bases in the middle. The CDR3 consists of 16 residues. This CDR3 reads CASSQDPGLLPDTQYF. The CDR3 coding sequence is TGCGCCAGCAGCCAAGATCCGGGACTTCTCCCCGATACGCAGTATTTT.

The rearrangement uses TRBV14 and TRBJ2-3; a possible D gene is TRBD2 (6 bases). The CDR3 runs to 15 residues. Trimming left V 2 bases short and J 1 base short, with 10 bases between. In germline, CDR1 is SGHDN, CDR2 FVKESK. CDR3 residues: CASSQRTIRTDTQYF. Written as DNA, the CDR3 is TGTGCCAGCAGCCAACGGACTATCCGCACAGATACGCAGTATTTT.

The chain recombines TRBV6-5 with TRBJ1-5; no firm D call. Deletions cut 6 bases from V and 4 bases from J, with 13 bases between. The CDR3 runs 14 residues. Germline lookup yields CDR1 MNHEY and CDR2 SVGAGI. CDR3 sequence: CASRGLTGNQPQHF. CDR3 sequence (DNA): TGTGCCAGCAGGGGTTTGACGGGGAATCAGCCCCAGCATTTT.

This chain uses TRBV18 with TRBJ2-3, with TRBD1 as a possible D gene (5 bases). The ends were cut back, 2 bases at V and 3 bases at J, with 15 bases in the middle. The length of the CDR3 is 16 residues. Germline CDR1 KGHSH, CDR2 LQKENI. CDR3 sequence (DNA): TGTGCCAGCTCACCAATCTCAGGGTCCGGGACAGATACGCAGTATTTT. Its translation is CASSPISGSGTDTQYF.

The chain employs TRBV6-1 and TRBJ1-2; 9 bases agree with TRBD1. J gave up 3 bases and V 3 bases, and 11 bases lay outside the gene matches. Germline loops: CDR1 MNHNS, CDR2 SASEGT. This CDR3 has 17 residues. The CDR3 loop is CASSEGRGQGGDYGYTF. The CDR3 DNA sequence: TGTGCCAGCAGTGAGGGTCGGGGACAGGGAGGCGACTATGGCTACACCTTC.

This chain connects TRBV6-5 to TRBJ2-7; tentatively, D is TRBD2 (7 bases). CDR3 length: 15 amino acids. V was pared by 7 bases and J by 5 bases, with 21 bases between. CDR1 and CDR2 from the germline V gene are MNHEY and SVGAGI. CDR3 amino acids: CASTLGGGGFNEQYF. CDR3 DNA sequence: TGTGCCAGCACCCTAGGGGGAGGGGGGTTCAACGAGCAGTACTTC.

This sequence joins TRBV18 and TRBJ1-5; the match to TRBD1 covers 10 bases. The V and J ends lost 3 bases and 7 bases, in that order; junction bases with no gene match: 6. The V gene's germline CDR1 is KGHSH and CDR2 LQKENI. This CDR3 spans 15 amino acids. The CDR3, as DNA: TGTGCCAGCTCACCGCGGGACAGGGGAAGACAGCCCCAGCATTTT. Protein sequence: CASSPRDRGRQPQHF. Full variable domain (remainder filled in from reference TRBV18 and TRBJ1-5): NAGVMQNPRHLVRRRGQEARLRCSPMKGHSHVYWYRQLPEEGLKFMVYLQKENIIDESGMPKERFSAEFPKEGPSILRIQQVVRGDSAAYFCASSPRDRGRQPQHFGDGTRLSIL.

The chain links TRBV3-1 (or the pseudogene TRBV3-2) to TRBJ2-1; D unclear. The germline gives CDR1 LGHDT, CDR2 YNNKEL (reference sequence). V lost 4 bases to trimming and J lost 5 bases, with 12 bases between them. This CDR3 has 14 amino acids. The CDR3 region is CASSPEVLDNEQFF. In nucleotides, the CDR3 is TGTGCCAGCAGCCCAGAGGTACTGGACAATGAGCAGTTCTTC.

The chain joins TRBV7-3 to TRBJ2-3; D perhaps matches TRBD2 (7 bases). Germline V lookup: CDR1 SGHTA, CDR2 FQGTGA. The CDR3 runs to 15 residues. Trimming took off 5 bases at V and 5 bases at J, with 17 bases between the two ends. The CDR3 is CASSPGGGAGDTQYF. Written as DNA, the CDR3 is TGTGCCAGCAGCCCCGGAGGGGGGGCGGGAGATACGCAGTATTTT.

The CDR3 bases are TGCGCCAGCAGCTTGAAAGAAGGGACAGGGGTCTACGAGCAGTACTTC. Its translation is CASSLKEGTGVYEQYF. The rearrangement joins TRBV5-1 to TRBJ2-7; the match to TRBD1 covers 10 bases. Germline V gives CDR1 SGHRS, CDR2 YFSETQ. V was pared by 1 base and J by 3 bases, with 7 bases of the junction left unmatched. This CDR3 contains 16 residues.

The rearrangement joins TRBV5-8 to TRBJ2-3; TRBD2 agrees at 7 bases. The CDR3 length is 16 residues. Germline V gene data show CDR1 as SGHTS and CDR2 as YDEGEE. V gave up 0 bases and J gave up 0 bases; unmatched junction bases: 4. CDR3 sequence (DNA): TGTGCCAGCAGCTTGGAAGGGCGGGGGAGCACAGATACGCAGTATTTT. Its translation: CASSLEGRGSTDTQYF.

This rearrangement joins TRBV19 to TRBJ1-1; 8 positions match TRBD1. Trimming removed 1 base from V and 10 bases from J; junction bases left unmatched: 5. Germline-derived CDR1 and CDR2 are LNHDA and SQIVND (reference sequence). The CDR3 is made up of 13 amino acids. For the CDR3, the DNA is TGTGCCAGTAGTATAGTCGGACAGGGTTCAGCTTTCTTT. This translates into CASSIVGQGSAFF.

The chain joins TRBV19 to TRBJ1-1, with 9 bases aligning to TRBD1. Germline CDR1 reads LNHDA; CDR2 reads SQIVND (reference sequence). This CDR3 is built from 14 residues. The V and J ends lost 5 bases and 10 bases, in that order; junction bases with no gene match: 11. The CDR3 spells CASSPGTGSGGAFF. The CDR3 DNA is TGTGCCAGTAGTCCCGGGACAGGGTCAGGGGGAGCTTTCTTT.